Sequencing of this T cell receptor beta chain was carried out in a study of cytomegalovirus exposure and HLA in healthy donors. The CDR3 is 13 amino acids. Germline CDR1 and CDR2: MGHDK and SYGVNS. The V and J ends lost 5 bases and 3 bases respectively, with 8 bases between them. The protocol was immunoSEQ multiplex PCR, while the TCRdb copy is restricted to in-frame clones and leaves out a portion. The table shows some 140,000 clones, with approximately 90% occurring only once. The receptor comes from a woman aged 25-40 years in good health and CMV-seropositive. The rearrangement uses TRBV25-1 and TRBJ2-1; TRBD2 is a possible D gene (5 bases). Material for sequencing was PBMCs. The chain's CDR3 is CASSPGNYNEQFF. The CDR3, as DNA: TGTGCCAGCAGTCCGGGGAACTACAATGAGCAGTTCTTC. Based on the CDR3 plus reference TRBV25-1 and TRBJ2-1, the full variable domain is EADIYQTPRYLVIGTGKKITLECSQTMGHDKMYWYQQDPGMELHLIHYSYGVNSTEKGDLSSESTVSRIRTEHFPLTLESARPSHTSQYLCASSPGNYNEQFFGPGTRLTVL.